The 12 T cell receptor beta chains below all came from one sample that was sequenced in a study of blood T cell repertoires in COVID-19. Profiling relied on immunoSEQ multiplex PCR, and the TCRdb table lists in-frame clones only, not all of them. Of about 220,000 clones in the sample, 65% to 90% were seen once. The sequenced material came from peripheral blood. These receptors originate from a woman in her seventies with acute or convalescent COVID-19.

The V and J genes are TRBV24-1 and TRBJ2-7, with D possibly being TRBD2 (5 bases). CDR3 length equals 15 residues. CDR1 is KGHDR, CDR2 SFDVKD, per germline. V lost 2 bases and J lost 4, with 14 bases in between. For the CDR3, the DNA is TGTGCCACCAGTGATTGGAAAGAGGGAAGATACGAGCAGTACTTC. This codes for CATSDWKEGRYEQYF.

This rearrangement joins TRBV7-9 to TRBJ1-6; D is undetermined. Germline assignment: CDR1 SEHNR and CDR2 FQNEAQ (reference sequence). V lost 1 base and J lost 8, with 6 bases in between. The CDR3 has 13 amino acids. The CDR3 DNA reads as TGTGCCAGCAGCTTAGTCGCGTATTCACCCCTCCACTTT. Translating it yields CASSLVAYSPLHF.

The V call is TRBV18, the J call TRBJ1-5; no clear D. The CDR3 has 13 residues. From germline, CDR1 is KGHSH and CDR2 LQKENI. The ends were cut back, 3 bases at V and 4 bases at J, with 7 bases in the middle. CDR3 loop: CASSPPQNQPQHF. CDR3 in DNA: TGTGCCAGCTCACCCCCACAAAATCAGCCCCAGCATTTT.

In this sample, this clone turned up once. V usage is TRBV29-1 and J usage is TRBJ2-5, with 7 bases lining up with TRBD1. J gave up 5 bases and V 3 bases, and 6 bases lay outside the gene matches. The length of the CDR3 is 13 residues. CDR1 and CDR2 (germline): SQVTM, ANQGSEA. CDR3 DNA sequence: TGCAGCGTTGACACAGGGGTCTACGAGACCCAGTACTTC. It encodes CSVDTGVYETQYF.

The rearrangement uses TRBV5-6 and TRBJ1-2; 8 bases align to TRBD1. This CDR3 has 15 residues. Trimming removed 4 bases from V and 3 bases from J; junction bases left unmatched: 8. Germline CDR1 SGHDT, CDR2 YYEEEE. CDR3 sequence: CASSPGQGPDYGYTF. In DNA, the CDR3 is TGTGCCAGCAGCCCCGGACAGGGCCCGGACTATGGCTACACCTTC.

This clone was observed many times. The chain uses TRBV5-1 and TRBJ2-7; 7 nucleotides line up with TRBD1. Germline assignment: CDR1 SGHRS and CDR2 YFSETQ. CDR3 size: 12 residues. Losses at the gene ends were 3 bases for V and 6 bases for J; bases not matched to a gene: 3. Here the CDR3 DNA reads TGCGCCAGCAGCTCCTACAGGGGCGAGCAGTACTTC. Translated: CASSSYRGEQYF.

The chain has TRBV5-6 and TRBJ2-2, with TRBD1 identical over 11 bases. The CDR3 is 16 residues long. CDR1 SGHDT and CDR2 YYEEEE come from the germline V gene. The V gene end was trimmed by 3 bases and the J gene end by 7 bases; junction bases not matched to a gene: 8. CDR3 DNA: TGTGCCAGCAGCTCACATGGACAGGGGGCCGGCGGGGAGCTGTTTTTT. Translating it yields CASSSHGQGAGGELFF.

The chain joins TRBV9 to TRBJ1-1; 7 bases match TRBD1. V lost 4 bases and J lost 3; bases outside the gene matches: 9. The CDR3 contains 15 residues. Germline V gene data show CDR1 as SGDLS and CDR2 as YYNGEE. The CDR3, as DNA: TGTGCCAGCAGCCCCCAACGAACAGGGGACACTGAAGCTTTCTTT. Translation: CASSPQRTGDTEAFF.

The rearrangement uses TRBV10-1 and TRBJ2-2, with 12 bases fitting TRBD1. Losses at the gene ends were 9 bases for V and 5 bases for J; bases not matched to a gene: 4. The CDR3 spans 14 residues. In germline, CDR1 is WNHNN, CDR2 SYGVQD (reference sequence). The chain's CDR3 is CASKGQGATGELFF. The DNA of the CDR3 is TGCGCCAGTAAGGGACAGGGGGCTACCGGGGAGCTGTTTTTT.

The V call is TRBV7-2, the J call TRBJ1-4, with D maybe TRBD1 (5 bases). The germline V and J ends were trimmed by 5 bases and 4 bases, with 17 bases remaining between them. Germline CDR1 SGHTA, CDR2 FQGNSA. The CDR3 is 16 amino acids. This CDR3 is CASSPGGGRLNEKLFF. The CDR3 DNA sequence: TGTGCCAGCAGCCCGGGGGGGGGTAGACTTAATGAAAAACTGTTTTTT.

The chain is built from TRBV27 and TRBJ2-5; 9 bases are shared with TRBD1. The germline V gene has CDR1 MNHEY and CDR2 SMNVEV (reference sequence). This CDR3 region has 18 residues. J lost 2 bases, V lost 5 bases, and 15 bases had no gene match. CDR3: CASSPGQGLMVGQETQYF. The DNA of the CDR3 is TGTGCCAGCAGTCCCGGACAGGGGCTAATGGTAGGGCAAGAGACCCAGTACTTC.

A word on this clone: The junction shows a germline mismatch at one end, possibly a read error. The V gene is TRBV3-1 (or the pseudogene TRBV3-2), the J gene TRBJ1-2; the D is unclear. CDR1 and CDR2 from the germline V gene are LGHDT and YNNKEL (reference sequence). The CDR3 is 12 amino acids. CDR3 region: CASSQERAGFAF. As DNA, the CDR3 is TGTGCCAGCAGCCAAGAGAGAGCGGGCTTTGCCTTC.